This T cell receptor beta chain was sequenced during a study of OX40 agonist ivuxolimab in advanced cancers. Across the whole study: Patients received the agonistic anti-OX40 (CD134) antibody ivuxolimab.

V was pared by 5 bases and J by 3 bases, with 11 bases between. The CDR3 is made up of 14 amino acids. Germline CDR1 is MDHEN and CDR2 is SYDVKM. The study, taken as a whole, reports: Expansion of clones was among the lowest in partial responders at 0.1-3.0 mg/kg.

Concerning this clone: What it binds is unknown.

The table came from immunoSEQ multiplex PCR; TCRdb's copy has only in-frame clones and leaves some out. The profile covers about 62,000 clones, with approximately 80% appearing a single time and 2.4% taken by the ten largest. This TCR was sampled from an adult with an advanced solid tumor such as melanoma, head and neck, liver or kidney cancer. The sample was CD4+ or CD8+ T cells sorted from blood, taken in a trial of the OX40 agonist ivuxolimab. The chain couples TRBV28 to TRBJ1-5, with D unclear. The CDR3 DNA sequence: TGTGCCAGCAGTAAACCGGTCCACAATCAGCCCCAGCATTTT. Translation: CASSKPVHNQPQHF.